This T cell receptor (beta chain) comes out of a study of cytomegalovirus exposure and HLA in healthy donors (TCRdb year 2017). About the study as a whole: An earlier analysis of 587 of the donors reported 250 to 300 Gb of sequence data and 117 million unique TCR beta sequences from 150 million to 200 million T cells. Approximately 300 gigabases of sequencing data and 70 million to 95 million unique TCR sequences made up an early release that covered several hundred HLA-typed donors. Of the roughly 400 genotyped donors, 65% to 90% were placed in the genetic ancestry cluster associated with self-reported Caucasian donors. The study aimed to test whether cataloging public T cell receptors could reveal signatures of past pathogen exposure. The study profiled the T cell repertoires of under 700 subjects by immunosequencing and related them to cytomegalovirus serostatus. Besides the first cohort of roughly 700 subjects, a separate validation cohort made up of around 120 different subjects was used. The study combined high-throughput TCR immunosequencing, statistical association of individual TCRs with disease status, and machine learning to predict cytomegalovirus infection status. In a later analysis, previously published TCR beta repertoires from 666 donors were re-analyzed and high-resolution HLA genotyping was added so that TCR occurrence patterns could be studied. The later analysis used no new phenotypic data to find candidate immune exposures, relying instead on TCR beta sequences and their occurrence across donors. In an earlier analysis of roughly 540 of the donors, high-throughput TCR beta sequencing was used to judge whether each TCR beta V gene segment behaved as functional or pseudogenic. Donor age, sex, ethnicity and CMV serostatus were compiled alongside the repertoire data. A later genetic analysis took genome-wide SNP genotypes for about 55% of the 666 donors and used that subset as a discovery cohort. Every discovery cohort repertoire had been produced on one sequencing platform. HLA typing included class I and class II loci at four-digit resolution. The number of typed donors differed by locus: roughly 629-640 for A, B, C, DRB1 and DQB1; 500 to 550 for DQA1; some 590 for DPA1; and about 450 for DPB1. A few DR-DQ haplotypes were handled as single units for association and clustering because linkage in the cohort was strong. Across about 380 genotyped donors of the cohort, an average of roughly 250,000 unique TCR beta nucleotide sequences per donor were sequenced, and approximately 19% of those sequences were non-productive.

The CDR3 contains 17 residues, cysteine and phenylalanine counted. The kept DNA is CDR3 alone, 51 bases in frame from the first base. V and J are truncated by 6 bases and 6 bases respectively, leaving an intervening sequence of 23 bases. The germline V gene supplies CDR1 MDHEN and CDR2 SYDVKM. Libraries were made using the immunoSEQ multiplex PCR assay. For the multiplex PCR, a mixture combining 60 forward primers for TCR Vbeta segments and 13 reverse primers for TCR Jbeta segments was used. A multiplex PCR assay on genomic DNA amplified the CDR3 region of rearranged TCR beta genes. The Illumina HiSeq System was used to sequence the amplified TCR beta libraries as 87-base-pair reads. As for the authors' bioinformatics: A later analysis tallied 75 million to 85 million unique TCR beta chains across the 666 repertoires, and approximately 11 million of those chains were shared by two or more donors. Raw reads were error-corrected and collapsed into unique sequences with a nearest-neighbor algorithm that merged closely related sequences to remove PCR and sequencing errors. To assign V, D and J gene segments, CDR3 sequences were aligned to IMGT reference sequences. For a sequence to be retained, a match of at least six nucleotides to both a V gene segment and a J gene segment was required. A rearrangement counted as productive if the CDR3 had no stop codons and remained in frame with V and J, and every other rearrangement counted as non-productive. CDR3 was defined according to IMGT convention as the region running from the second conserved V-encoded cysteine to the conserved J-encoded phenylalanine. In an earlier analysis of around 570 of the donors, sequences lacking an unambiguous match to a single V gene segment were excluded. In an earlier analysis of 500 to 750 of the donors, V segments were called functional above 56.7% productive rearrangements and were called segregating when the between-donor standard deviation exceeded 5%. A statistical classification framework was built to diagnose cytomegalovirus status from the catalog of TCR beta chain sequences. V and J gene assignment, in a later analysis, came from comparing TCR nucleotide sequences with IMGT/GENE-DB human TR gene sequences. A later analysis assigned CDR3 sequences and most-parsimonious VDJ recombination scenarios with the TCRdist pipeline. In a later analysis, every TCR beta chain was defined by the combination of its CDR3 amino acid sequence and its V-gene family, and reads without a unique V-gene family were dropped. A later analysis removed 450 to 600 highly shared, low-generation-probability nucleotide sequences to deal with suspected cross-contamination and a sequencing artifact. In a later analysis, a clonal expansion index for each public chain was calculated from normalized within-repertoire ranks of inferred template counts. In a later analysis, generation probabilities were computed with a VDJ recombination model fitted to out-of-frame rearrangements, and the resulting probabilities were checked against IGoR. In a later analysis, TCR-TCR, TCR-HLA and TCR-CMV co-occurrence was scored with hypergeometric tests, and a repertoire-size bias correction was applied to TCR pairs. In a later analysis, false discovery rates were estimated by permuting HLA or CMV assignments 20 times. A later analysis grouped co-occurring TCRs with DBSCAN, adding TCRdist sequence similarity when clustering within HLA-allele-positive subsets. Co-occurrence clustering excluded repertoires with fewer than 30,000 or more than 120,000 public chains, plus five with anomalous nucleotide sharing. TCRdb holds this immuneACCESS table with in-frame rearrangements only. Some clones are missing; in checked studies, unresolved V genes explain under half, and the rest has no known cause. V and J calls and clone size come straight from that table; D and trimming were deduced from the DNA. This sample lists more than 95,000 clones; roughly 73% were detected once. The top ten constitute around 8.6% of the sample.

This clone was picked up a small number of times. No cognate antigen has been identified for it. Qualities for individual bases were not recorded, and no much larger clone is one base off. In total, 666 healthy bone marrow donors made up the cohort. Cohort members were all nominally healthy when sampled, although unrecorded immune exposures were likely present. The donor tested CMV seropositive, placing the donor among the 289 seropositive members of the cohort. Every donor gave a peripheral blood sample, and the peripheral blood mononuclear cells from that sample were used for TCR beta sequencing. Genomic DNA extraction from the blood cell samples was performed with the Qiagen DNeasy Blood Extraction Kit. Study-level results and caveats: While some public TCRs were present in many individuals, most TCR sequences turned up only very rarely across donors. Because counts were too low, about 18 rarely observed V segments, including chromosome 9 orphons, were excluded from the earlier analysis of 500 to 700 of the donors. Three of the identified cytomegalovirus-associated TCR beta chains were confirmed in vitro to be specific for cytomegalovirus antigens. In an earlier analysis of some 500 of the donors, most TCR beta V segments were observed in productive rearrangements about 90% or about 30% of the time, broadly matching IMGT annotations. In this cohort, only TCR beta chains were sequenced, and detectable features were limited by the absence of alpha or paired-chain data. The presence/absence analyses assumed that sequencing depth was roughly uniform across donors, and that assumption may not be true. In a later analysis, HLA-associated TCR beta chains were found to be more clonally expanded and to have lower generation probabilities than equally common non-associated chains. Because some donors lacked HLA typing at each locus, the association tests relied only on the typed subset. At a false discovery rate of 0.05, a later analysis linked some 18,000 TCR beta sequences to specific HLA alleles. A cluster of highly shared sequence variants was judged likely to be a technical artifact of the sequencing pipeline. Linkage disequilibrium might explain the correlated functional status among segregating V segments, but an unknown experimental factor could not be ruled out. Compared with the roughly 600-donor mean, donors in an Asian-associated ancestry cluster had fewer N-insertions in productive TCRs, according to a later genetic analysis. The classifier was reported to diagnose cytomegalovirus status with high specificity and sensitivity in both the original cohort and the validation cohort. It was suggested by the authors that the approach could potentially be generalized to other disease states and immunological phenotypes. In a later analysis, the rate of TCR association differed among HLA loci, with DRB1 alleles having the most associated TCRs and HLA-C alleles having the fewest. When HLA alleles, especially DR and DQ, strongly co-occurred, TCR associations were difficult to assign to individual alleles. The 87-base-pair reads could not distinguish some IMGT-functional V segments, including TRBV6-2 and TRBV6-3, so those segments were excluded. According to a later analysis, parvovirus B19, influenza, CMV and Epstein-Barr virus appeared linked to several top co-occurrence clusters. V-gene and J-gene trimming of TCR beta chains was associated with a missense DCLRE1C variant in a later genetic analysis, and the association was replicated in an independent cohort. Most CMV-associated TCR beta chains appeared to be HLA-restricted in a later analysis, and the HLA associations seemed to be driven largely by CMV exposure. A total of 150 or so TCR beta chains were listed by the study as associated with cytomegalovirus. A further reported finding was that TCR beta sequences accurately predicted the HLA-A and HLA-B alleles for most subjects in the first cohort. Immune exposure information for the cohort was limited to CMV serostatus.

The chain is assembled from TRBV28 and TRBJ1-4, with no reliable assignment of the D segment. Sequenced sample: PBMCs. The origin of this receptor is a middle-aged woman in good health and CMV-seropositive. The nucleotides read TGTGCCAGCAGCCGATTTGTACCGGTGAACTTCGATGAAAAACTGTTTTTT. This codes for CASSRFVPVNFDEKLFF.